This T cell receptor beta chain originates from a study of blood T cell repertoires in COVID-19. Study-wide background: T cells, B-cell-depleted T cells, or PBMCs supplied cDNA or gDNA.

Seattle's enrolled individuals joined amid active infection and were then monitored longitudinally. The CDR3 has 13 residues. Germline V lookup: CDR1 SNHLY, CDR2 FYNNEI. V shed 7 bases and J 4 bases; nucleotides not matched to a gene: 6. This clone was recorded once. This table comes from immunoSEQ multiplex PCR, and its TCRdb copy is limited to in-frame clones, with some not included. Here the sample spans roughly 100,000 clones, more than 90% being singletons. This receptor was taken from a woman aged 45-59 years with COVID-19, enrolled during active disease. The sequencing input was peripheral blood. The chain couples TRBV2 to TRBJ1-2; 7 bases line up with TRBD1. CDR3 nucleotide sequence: TGTGCCAGCAAGGGGGCCCGCTCCTATGGCTACACCTTC. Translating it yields CASKGARSYGYTF.